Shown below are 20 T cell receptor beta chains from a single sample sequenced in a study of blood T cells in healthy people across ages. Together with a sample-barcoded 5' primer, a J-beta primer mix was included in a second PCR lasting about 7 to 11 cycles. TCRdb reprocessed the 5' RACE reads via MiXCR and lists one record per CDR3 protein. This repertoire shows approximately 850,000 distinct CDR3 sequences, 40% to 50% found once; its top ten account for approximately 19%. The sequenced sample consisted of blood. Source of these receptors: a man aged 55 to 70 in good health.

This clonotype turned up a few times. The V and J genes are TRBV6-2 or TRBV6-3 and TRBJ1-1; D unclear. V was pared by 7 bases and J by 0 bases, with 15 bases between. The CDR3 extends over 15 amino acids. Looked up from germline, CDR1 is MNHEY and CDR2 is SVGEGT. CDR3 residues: CASNKMTGVNTEAFF. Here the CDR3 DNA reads TGTGCCAGCAATAAAATGACCGGCGTGAACACTGAAGCTTTCTTT.

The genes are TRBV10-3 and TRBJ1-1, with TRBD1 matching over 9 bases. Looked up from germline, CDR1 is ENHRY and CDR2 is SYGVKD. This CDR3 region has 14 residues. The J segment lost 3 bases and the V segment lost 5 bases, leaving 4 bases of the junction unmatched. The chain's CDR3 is CAISLQGAYTEAFF. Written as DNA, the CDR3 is TGTGCCATCAGTTTACAGGGGGCATACACTGAAGCTTTCTTT.

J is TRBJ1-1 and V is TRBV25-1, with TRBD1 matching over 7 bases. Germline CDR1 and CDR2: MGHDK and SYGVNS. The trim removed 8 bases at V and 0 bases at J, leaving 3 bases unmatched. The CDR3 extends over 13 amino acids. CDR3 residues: CASHGQVNTEAFF. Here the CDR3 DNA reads TGTGCCAGCCACGGACAGGTGAACACTGAAGCTTTCTTT.

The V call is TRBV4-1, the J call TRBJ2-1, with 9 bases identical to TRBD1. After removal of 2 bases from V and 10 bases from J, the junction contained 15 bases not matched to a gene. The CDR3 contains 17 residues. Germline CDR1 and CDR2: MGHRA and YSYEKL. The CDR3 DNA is TGCGCCAGCAGCCAAAAAGTCCCGGGGACAGGGTTGGGAGAGCAGTTCTTC. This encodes CASSQKVPGTGLGEQFF.

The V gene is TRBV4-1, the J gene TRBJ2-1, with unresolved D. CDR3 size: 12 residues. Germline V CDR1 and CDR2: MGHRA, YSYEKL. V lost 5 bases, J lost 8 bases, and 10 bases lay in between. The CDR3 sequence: CASSSLLDEQFF. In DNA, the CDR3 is TGCGCCAGCAGCAGTCTATTGGATGAGCAGTTCTTC.

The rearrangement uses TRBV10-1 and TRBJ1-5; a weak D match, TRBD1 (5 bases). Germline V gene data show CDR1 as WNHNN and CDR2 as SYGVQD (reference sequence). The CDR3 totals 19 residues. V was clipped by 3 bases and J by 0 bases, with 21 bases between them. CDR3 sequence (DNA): TGCGCCAGCAGTGAAGCACCGGGACCCATAAGGAATAGCAATCAGCCCCAGCATTTT. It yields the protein CASSEAPGPIRNSNQPQHF.

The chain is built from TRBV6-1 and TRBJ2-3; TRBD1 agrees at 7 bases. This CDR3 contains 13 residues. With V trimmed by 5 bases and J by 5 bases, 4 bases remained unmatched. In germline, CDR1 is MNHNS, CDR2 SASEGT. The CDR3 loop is CASSTGAEDTQYF. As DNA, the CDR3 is TGTGCCAGCAGTACAGGGGCGGAAGATACGCAGTATTTT.

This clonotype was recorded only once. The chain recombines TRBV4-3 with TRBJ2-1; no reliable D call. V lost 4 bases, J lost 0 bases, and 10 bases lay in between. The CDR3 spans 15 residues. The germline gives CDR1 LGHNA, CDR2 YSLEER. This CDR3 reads CASSRWAFSYNEQFF. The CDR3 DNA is TGCGCCAGCAGCCGCTGGGCATTCTCCTACAATGAGCAGTTCTTC.

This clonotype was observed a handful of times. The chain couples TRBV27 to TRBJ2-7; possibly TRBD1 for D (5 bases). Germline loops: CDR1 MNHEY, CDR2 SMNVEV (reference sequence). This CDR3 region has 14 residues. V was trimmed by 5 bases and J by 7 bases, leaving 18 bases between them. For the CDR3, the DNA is TGTGCCAGCAGTGGCCGCCCAGGGTCTGGGGAGCAGTACTTC. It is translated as CASSGRPGSGEQYF.

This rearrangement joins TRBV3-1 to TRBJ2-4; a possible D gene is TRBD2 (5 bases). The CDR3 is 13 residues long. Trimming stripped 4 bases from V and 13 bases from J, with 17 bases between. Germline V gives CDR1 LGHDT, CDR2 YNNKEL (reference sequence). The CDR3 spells CASSRLRDREQYF. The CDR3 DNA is TGTGCCAGCAGCCGACTCCGGGATAGGGAGCAGTACTTC.

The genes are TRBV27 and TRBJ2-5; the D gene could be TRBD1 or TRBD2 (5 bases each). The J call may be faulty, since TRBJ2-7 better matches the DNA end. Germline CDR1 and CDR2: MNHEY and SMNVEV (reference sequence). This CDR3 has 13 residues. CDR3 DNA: TGTGCCAGCAGAGAGGCAGGGAGCTACGAGCAGTACTTC. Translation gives CASREAGSYEQYF.

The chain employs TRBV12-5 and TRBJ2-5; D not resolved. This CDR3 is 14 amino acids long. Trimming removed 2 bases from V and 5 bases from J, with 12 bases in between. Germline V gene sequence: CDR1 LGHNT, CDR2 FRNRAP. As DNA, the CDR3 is TGTGCTAGTGGTTTGCCCCCGACTGAGGAGACCCAGTACTTC. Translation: CASGLPPTEETQYF.

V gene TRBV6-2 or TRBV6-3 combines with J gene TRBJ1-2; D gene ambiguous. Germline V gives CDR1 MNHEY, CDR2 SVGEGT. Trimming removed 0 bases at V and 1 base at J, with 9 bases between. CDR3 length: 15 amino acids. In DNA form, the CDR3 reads TGTGCCAGCAGTTACTCACTGACCGATAACTATGGCTACACCTTC. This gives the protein CASSYSLTDNYGYTF.

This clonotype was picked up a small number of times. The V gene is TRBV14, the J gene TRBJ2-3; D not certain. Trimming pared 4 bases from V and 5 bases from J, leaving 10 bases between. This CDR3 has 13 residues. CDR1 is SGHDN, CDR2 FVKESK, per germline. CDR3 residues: CASSPFGEDTQYF. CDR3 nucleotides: TGTGCCAGCAGCCCCTTTGGGGAAGATACGCAGTATTTT.

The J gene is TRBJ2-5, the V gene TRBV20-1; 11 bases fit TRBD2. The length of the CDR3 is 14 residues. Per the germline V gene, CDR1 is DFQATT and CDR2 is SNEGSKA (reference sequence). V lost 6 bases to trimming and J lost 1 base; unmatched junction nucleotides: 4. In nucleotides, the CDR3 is TGCAGTGCACTAGCGGGGGCACGCCAAGAGACCCAGTACTTC. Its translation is CSALAGARQETQYF.

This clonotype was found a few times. The CDR3 reads CASSPYTGVPSYEQYF. In DNA form, the CDR3 reads TGTGCCAGCAGTCCCTATACAGGGGTCCCCTCCTACGAGCAGTACTTC. This chain uses TRBV27 with TRBJ2-7, with 7 bases lining up with TRBD1. Germline V CDR1 and CDR2: MNHEY, SMNVEV (reference sequence). The ends lost 5 bases at V and 0 bases at J; junction bases unmatched: 10. This CDR3 is built from 16 residues.

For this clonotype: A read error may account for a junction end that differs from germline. The CDR3 bases are TGCAGTGCTAGGCAGGGGGTCAATCGGCCCCAGCATTTT. This encodes CSARQGVNRPQHF. The chain carries TRBV20-1 and TRBJ1-5; 7 bases are a match to TRBD1. There are 13 residues in the CDR3. Per the germline V gene, CDR1 is DFQATT and CDR2 is SNEGSKA (reference sequence).

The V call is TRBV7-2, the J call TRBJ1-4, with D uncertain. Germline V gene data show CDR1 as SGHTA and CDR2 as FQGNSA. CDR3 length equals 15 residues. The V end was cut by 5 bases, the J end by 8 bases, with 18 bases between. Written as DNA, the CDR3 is TGTGCCAGCAGCCCTGACCCCCTAGATAAGGAAAAACTGTTTTTT. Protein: CASSPDPLDKEKLFF.

The CDR3 DNA reads TGCAGCGTTGAAACGGACACACGGTACGAGCAGTACTTC. Encoded protein: CSVETDTRYEQYF. The gene calls are TRBV29-1 and TRBJ2-7, with a possible D match to TRBD1 (5 bases). This CDR3 contains 13 residues. Per germline, CDR1 SQVTM and CDR2 ANQGSEA. Trimming cost V 2 bases and J 4 bases, with 12 bases left between them.

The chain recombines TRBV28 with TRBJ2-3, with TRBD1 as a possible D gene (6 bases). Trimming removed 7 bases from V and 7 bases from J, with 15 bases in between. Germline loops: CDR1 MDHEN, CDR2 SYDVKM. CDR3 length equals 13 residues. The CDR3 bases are TGTGCCAGCAATGGACAGCCTGATAATACGCAGTATTTT. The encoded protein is CASNGQPDNTQYF.